Below, 21 T cell receptor beta chains from the same sample are listed, as sequenced in a study of shared clonotypes between healthy human individuals (dated by TCRdb to between 2020 and 2021). The library was generated by the immunoSEQ multiplex PCR assay. This immuneACCESS table, as held by TCRdb, lists in-frame sequences with V and J called but not all clones. Of the missing ones, under half trace to an unresolved V gene in checked studies; the others have no known cause. The sample has under 850,000 clones on record, roughly 72% of them singletons. The top ten clones comprise approximately 1.8% of the sample. The specimen was memory CD4+ T cells sorted from blood. The meaning of the sample's cell subset or site label: CD45RA-negative fraction. These receptors all come from a woman aged 30 to 39 in good health.

The chain joins TRBV18 to TRBJ1-4; D remains unclear. This CDR3 is built from 16 residues. V dropped 5 bases and J dropped 0 bases, with 13 bases sitting between them. Germline V gene sequence: CDR1 KGHSH, CDR2 LQKENI. CDR3 DNA sequence: TGTGCCAGCTCAGCCCGGTGGAGTGCAACTAATGAAAAACTGTTTTTT. Amino acid sequence: CASSARWSATNEKLFF.

The chain joins TRBV6-1 to TRBJ2-3; D remains unclear. V dropped 2 bases and J dropped 2 bases, with 11 bases sitting between them. The germline gives CDR1 MNHNS, CDR2 SASEGT. The CDR3 length is 15 residues. The CDR3 DNA reads as TGTGCCAGCAGTGAAAGCGCCGACTTCACAGATACGCAGTATTTT. It yields the protein CASSESADFTDTQYF.

The gene calls are TRBV4-2 and TRBJ2-3, with D tentatively TRBD2 (6 bases). The CDR3 runs to 15 residues. Germline assignment: CDR1 LGHNA and CDR2 YNFKEQ. The V and J ends lost 3 bases and 0 bases respectively, with 10 bases between them. The CDR3 region is CASSHPSDSTDTQYF. CDR3 DNA sequence: TGTGCCAGCAGCCACCCTAGCGATAGCACAGATACGCAGTATTTT.

There are a few counts of this clone. V is TRBV5-4 and J is TRBJ2-2, with a possible D match to TRBD2 (7 bases). Germline values: CDR1 SGHNT, CDR2 YYREEE (reference sequence). Trimming stripped 3 bases from V and 5 bases from J, with 20 bases between. The CDR3 runs 17 residues. CDR3 loop: CASSSGASGIITGELFF. The CDR3 coding sequence is TGTGCCAGCAGCTCGGGGGCGAGCGGGATAATTACCGGGGAGCTGTTTTTT.

This chain uses TRBV7-8 with TRBJ2-2; D gene unclear. Germline loops: CDR1 SGHVS, CDR2 FQNEAQ. This CDR3 region has 13 residues. Trimming stripped 5 bases from V and 4 bases from J, with 8 bases between. CDR3: CASSPFSTGELFF. The CDR3 coding sequence is TGTGCCAGCAGCCCGTTTAGCACCGGGGAGCTGTTTTTT.

This chain links TRBV27 with TRBJ2-7; D is perhaps TRBD1 (5 bases). This CDR3 is built from 15 residues. Deletions cut 6 bases from V and 2 bases from J, with 17 bases between. Looked up from germline, CDR1 is MNHEY and CDR2 is SMNVEV (reference sequence). CDR3 nucleotide sequence: TGTGCCAGCAGCCTCGGGCAGGGTCTAACCTACGAGCAGTACTTC. Its protein product is CASSLGQGLTYEQYF.

This clone has more than one count but fewer than ten. The chain is built from TRBV7-3 and TRBJ1-2, with no clear D. This CDR3 is 15 amino acids long. Germline V gives CDR1 SGHTA, CDR2 FQGTGA. The germline V and J ends were trimmed by 3 bases and 5 bases, with 16 bases remaining between them. The chain's CDR3 is CASSFGRSAKYGYTF. Written as DNA, the CDR3 is TGTGCCAGCAGCTTCGGACGCAGCGCGAAATATGGCTACACCTTC.

V is TRBV28 and J is TRBJ1-2; D remains ambiguous. With 5 bases removed from V and 7 bases from J, the gap between germline ends came to 17 bases. This CDR3 comprises 14 residues. Germline V CDR1 and CDR2: MDHEN, SYDVKM. CDR3 amino acids: CASSPIRESLGYTF. CDR3 in DNA: TGTGCCAGCAGTCCGATCCGGGAGTCACTTGGCTACACCTTC.

This clone has a count of ten or more. V usage is TRBV7-3 and J usage is TRBJ2-2; possibly TRBD2 for D (6 bases). The CDR3 length is 15 residues. The germline V and J ends were trimmed by 2 bases and 1 base, with 8 bases remaining between them. Per the germline V gene, CDR1 is SGHTA and CDR2 is FQGTGA. The CDR3 loop reads CASSLLSGNTGELFF. In nucleotides, the CDR3 is TGTGCCAGCAGCTTACTTAGCGGGAACACCGGGGAGCTGTTTTTT. The full variable domain, with the rest looked up from reference TRBV7-3 and TRBJ2-2, is GAGVSQTPSNKVTEKGKYVELRCDPISGHTALYWYRQSLGQGPEFLIYFQGTGAADDSGLPNDRFFAVRPEGSVSTLKIQRTERGDSAVYLCASSLLSGNTGELFFGEGSRLTVL.

This clone was seen a few times. This chain connects TRBV6-6 to TRBJ2-1, with D possibly being TRBD1 or TRBD2 (5 bases each). V gave up 6 bases and J gave up 6 bases, with 15 bases separating them. The CDR3 sequence is 14 residues long. Germline CDR1 reads MNHNY; CDR2 reads SVGAGI (reference sequence). This CDR3 is CASSSGTGLNEQFF. The CDR3 DNA reads as TGTGCCAGCAGCTCGGGGACGGGCCTCAATGAGCAGTTCTTC.

A note on this clone: Other DNA sequences of this sample code for an identical CDR3. The V and J genes are TRBV9 and TRBJ2-2, with 7 nucleotides matching TRBD1. The CDR3 totals 15 residues. With 1 base clipped from V and 0 bases from J, the junction kept 0 bases outside the gene matches. Germline V gene lookup returns CDR1 SGDLS and CDR2 YYNGEE. The CDR3 reads CASSVQGANTGELFF. The DNA of the CDR3 is TGTGCCAGCAGCGTACAGGGGGCGAACACCGGGGAGCTGTTTTTT.

This chain uses TRBV6-1 with TRBJ1-2, with D perhaps TRBD1 (5 bases). The germline V and J ends were trimmed by 6 bases and 2 bases, with 16 bases remaining between them. The CDR3 contains 15 residues. Germline V gives CDR1 MNHNS, CDR2 SASEGT. CDR3 loop: CASRSGGAGNYGYTF. The CDR3, as DNA: TGTGCCAGCAGGAGCGGTGGGGCAGGGAACTATGGCTACACCTTC.

This rearrangement joins TRBV5-4 to TRBJ2-7; 11 bases align to TRBD2. The germline gives CDR1 SGHNT, CDR2 YYREEE (reference sequence). The J segment lost 9 bases and the V segment lost 0 bases, leaving 5 bases of the junction unmatched. The CDR3 totals 14 residues. The DNA of the CDR3 is TGTGCCAGCAGCTTGGGGACTAGCGGGTTCGGGCAGTACTTC. Residues: CASSLGTSGFGQYF.

In this sample, this clone turned up once. This sequence joins TRBV6-1 and TRBJ2-5, with D unresolved. V gave up 5 bases and J gave up 7 bases, with 8 bases separating them. Germline V lookup: CDR1 MNHNS, CDR2 SASEGT. CDR3 length: 11 amino acids. DNA of the CDR3: TGTGCCAGCAGTTATCCCGGGACCCAGTACTTC. Translation gives CASSYPGTQYF.

This clone was observed a single time. This chain joins TRBV11-2 and TRBJ2-6; 7 nucleotides line up with TRBD1. V shed 4 bases and J 0 bases; nucleotides not matched to a gene: 3. The CDR3 length is 16 residues. Germline CDR1 is SGHAT and CDR2 is FQNNGV. CDR3 protein: CASSWGQSSGANVLTF. CDR3 nucleotides: TGTGCCAGCAGCTGGGGACAGAGCTCTGGGGCCAACGTCCTGACTTTC.

This clone was seen more than once but under ten times. A much larger clonotype is one base distant, so this may be a read error. The same CDR3 also results from other DNA sequences found in this sample. This sequence joins TRBV4-3 and TRBJ1-5; no definite D call. CDR1 and CDR2 from the germline V gene are LGHNA and YSLEER. The CDR3 consists of 14 residues. V was pared by 0 bases and J by 2 bases, with 5 bases between. For the CDR3, the DNA is TGCGCCAGCAGCCAAGATGAAGGCAATCAGCCCCAGCATTTT. This gives the protein CASSQDEGNQPQHF.

The gene calls are TRBV5-1 and TRBJ2-5; possible D gene TRBD2, 5 bases. The germline gives CDR1 SGHRS, CDR2 YFSETQ. The CDR3 has 17 residues. V was pared by 0 bases and J by 5 bases, with 20 bases between. The CDR3 loop reads CASSLVPQSDLGETQYF. CDR3 in DNA: TGCGCCAGCAGCTTGGTCCCCCAGTCGGACTTAGGGGAGACCCAGTACTTC.

The chain employs TRBV27 and TRBJ1-6, with 9 bases lining up with TRBD1. This CDR3 is built from 16 residues. CDR1 is MNHEY, CDR2 SMNVEV, per germline (reference sequence). Trimming cost V 9 bases and J 5 bases; bases outside gene matches: 11. The DNA of the CDR3 is TGTGCCAGTAGAAGGGGACAGGGCGGCCATAATTCACCCCTCCACTTT. Amino acids: CASRRGQGGHNSPLHF.

This chain links TRBV5-4 with TRBJ1-2; D might be TRBD1 (5 bases). Germline V CDR1 and CDR2: SGHNT, YYREEE (reference sequence). CDR3 length equals 15 residues. With 4 bases removed from V and 8 bases from J, the gap between germline ends came to 21 bases. The CDR3 spells CASSPDGGGVSGYTF. CDR3 nucleotide sequence: TGTGCCAGCAGCCCAGATGGGGGGGGTGTCAGCGGCTACACCTTC.

The V gene is TRBV5-1, the J gene TRBJ2-5; D is ambiguous. CDR1 is SGHRS and CDR2 is YFSETQ in the germline V gene. The ends were cut back, 4 bases at V and 2 bases at J, with 12 bases in the middle. The CDR3 has 14 amino acids. CDR3 amino acids: CASSPVGNQETQYF. CDR3 DNA: TGCGCCAGCAGCCCGGTGGGCAATCAAGAGACCCAGTACTTC.

V and J are TRBV7-9 and TRBJ1-1; D not resolved. V lost 1 base and J 5 bases, leaving 14 bases between the germline ends. The CDR3 loop spans 15 amino acids. The V gene's germline CDR1 is SEHNR and CDR2 FQNEAQ (reference sequence). CDR3 sequence: CASSLVPGPGTEAFF. CDR3 sequence (DNA): TGTGCCAGCAGCTTAGTTCCAGGTCCGGGGACTGAAGCTTTCTTT.